This is a list of T cell receptor beta chains from one sample in a study of T cell repertoires in cytomegalovirus infection. TCRdb re-derived calls from the reads in MiXCR, one entry per CDR3 protein. Seen here are nearly 450,000 distinct CDR3 sequences, roughly 31% observed once, and the top ten hold roughly an eighth. Sequenced input: PBMCs. The origin of the receptors is a human donor in good health (CMV status not recorded). Some clones in this sample may be carry-over from other donors' samples. CDR3s include the opening cysteine and the closing phenylalanine or tryptophan. A D gene is named only where the DNA matches it firmly. Only part of the rows carry a size: once, few, many, or a class if the clone is expanded.

j_call,clone_size,v_call,d_call,cdr3_nt,cdr3_aa
TRBJ2-5,few,TRBV11-2,TRBD2,TGTGCCAGCAGAGCCGGGGGGGCGGAGACCCAGTACTTC,CASRAGGAETQYF
TRBJ2-5,once,TRBV4-3,.,TGCGCCAGCAGCCAAGTCGGCGGGAAGGGGGAGACCCAGTACTTC,CASSQVGGKGETQYF
TRBJ2-3,few,TRBV20-1,TRBD2,TGCAGTGCTAGACCCCCTAGGCGGGGGGGCCTAGATACGCAGTATTTT,CSARPPRRGGLDTQYF
TRBJ2-3,.,TRBV6-6,TRBD2,TGTGCCAGCAGTTACTGGACTAGCGGGGGGGCAGCCGATACGCAGTATTTT,CASSYWTSGGAADTQYF
TRBJ2-1,many,TRBV7-9,TRBD2,TGTGCCAGCAGCTCCGCGGGAGGGCGGGAAAATGAGCAGTTCTTC,CASSSAGGRENEQFF
TRBJ1-2,.,TRBV18,TRBD1,TGTGCCAGCTCAACGACTTCCGGGACAGGGAGAGGGAAAGGTGGCTACACCTTC,CASSTTSGTGRGKGGYTF
TRBJ2-2,.,TRBV6-2/TRBV6-3,TRBD2,TGTGCCAGCAGCAACACGGGGGGAGGAACCGGGGAGCTGTTTTTT,CASSNTGGGTGELFF
TRBJ1-4,many,TRBV12-3/TRBV12-4,.,TGTGCCAGCAGTCCCTGGGGATCAACTAATGAAAAACTGTTTTTT,CASSPWGSTNEKLFF
TRBJ2-5,.,TRBV28,TRBD2,TGTGCCAGCAGTTCACACCGGACTAGCCGGGGAGAGACCCAGTACTTC,CASSSHRTSRGETQYF
TRBJ2-1,few,TRBV12-3/TRBV12-4,.,TGTGCCAGCAGTTTTCTGCCAGACTCCTACAATGAGCAGTTCTTC,CASSFLPDSYNEQFF
TRBJ2-7,few,TRBV6-1,TRBD1,TGTGCCAGCAGTCTGGGACAGGGGGACCACTACGAGCAGTACTTC,CASSLGQGDHYEQYF
TRBJ1-2,few,TRBV7-8,TRBD1,TGTGCCAGCAGTCCCTGGGTTGACAGGGATGATGGCTACACCTTC,CASSPWVDRDDGYTF
TRBJ2-3,many,TRBV7-8,TRBD2,TGTGCCAGCAGCTTAGGACTAGCGGGGGGCCTTGGGAGCCCAGATACGCAGTATTTT,CASSLGLAGGLGSPDTQYF
TRBJ1-1,.,TRBV7-4,TRBD1,TGTGCCAGCAGCTTTCCAGGGGGCACTGAAGCTTTCTTT,CASSFPGGTEAFF
TRBJ1-5,.,TRBV4-2,TRBD1,TGTTCCAGCAGCCAAGATCCCACAGGGGCCCGCCCCAATCAGCCCCAGCATTTT,CSSSQDPTGARPNQPQHF
TRBJ2-7,.,TRBV24-1,TRBD2,TGTGCCACCAGTGAGGCCCGGGGGGACGAGCAGTACTTC,CATSEARGDEQYF
TRBJ1-1,many,TRBV7-3,.,TGTGCCAGCAGCTTAGCCGTCAATAGGGAAGCTTTCTTT,CASSLAVNREAFF
TRBJ1-4,.,TRBV28,TRBD1,TGTGCCAGCAGTTTAGAGGGGACAGGGAATGAAAAACTGTTTTTT,CASSLEGTGNEKLFF
TRBJ2-7,.,TRBV7-8,TRBD1,TGTGCCAGCAGCTCCGGCCCATACAGGGGAATATCCTACGAGCAGTACTTC,CASSSGPYRGISYEQYF
TRBJ2-1,few,TRBV5-4,TRBD2,TGTGCCAGCAGCTGGGGGACTAGCGTTTCCTCCTACAATGAGCAGTTCTTC,CASSWGTSVSSYNEQFF
TRBJ2-7,.,TRBV6-6,.,TGTGCCAGCACAAACAGGGTCAACGAGCAGTACTTC,CASTNRVNEQYF
TRBJ2-1,.,TRBV9,TRBD1,TGTGCCAGCAGCCGTTATTGGACAGGGGGCAATGAGCAGTTCTTC,CASSRYWTGGNEQFF
TRBJ2-3,.,TRBV4-1,.,TGCGCCAGCAGCCAAGAGCCCCCGACTAGTATCGGCACAGATACGCAGTATTTT,CASSQEPPTSIGTDTQYF
TRBJ2-7,.,TRBV11-1,TRBD1,TGTGCCAGCAGCTTAGGGCCGGGACAGACTCGATACGAGCAGTACTTC,CASSLGPGQTRYEQYF
TRBJ2-4,many,TRBV7-3,TRBD1,TGTGCCAGCAGCTTAGGACAGGGGGCAAACATTCAGTACTTC,CASSLGQGANIQYF
TRBJ1-6,.,TRBV7-8,.,TGTGCCAGCAGCCCCCGCCGCCCCACAGTACCCAATAATTCACCCCTCCAATTT,CASSPRRPTVPNNSPLQF
TRBJ1-5,.,TRBV6-6,TRBD1,TGTGCCAGCATTGGGGGGGACAGTCAGCCCCAGCATTTT,CASIGGDSQPQHF
TRBJ2-7,few,TRBV6-2/TRBV6-3,.,TGTGCCACCGATGGGGGGGCTGGAGAGCAGTACTTC,CATDGGAGEQYF
TRBJ2-1,.,TRBV5-1,TRBD1,TGCGCCAGCAGCCCCGGCCCCCCGGGACAGGGGGCCTACAATGAGCAGTTCTTC,CASSPGPPGQGAYNEQFF
TRBJ1-2,.,TRBV19,.,TGTGCCAGTAGTCCTGACACCTTCTATGGCTACACCTTC,CASSPDTFYGYTF
TRBJ2-3,.,TRBV10-3,.,TGTGCCACAGGCTCGGGGGGCACAGATACGCAGTATTTT,CATGSGGTDTQYF
TRBJ2-5,.,TRBV4-2,TRBD2,TGTGCCAGCAGCCAGCAAGTGGCAGCGGGGGAGACCCAGTACTTC,CASSQQVAAGETQYF
TRBJ2-7,.,TRBV10-3,.,TGTGCCATCAGTGAGCCCACTAGTTACGAGCAGTACTTC,CAISEPTSYEQYF
TRBJ1-1,once,TRBV6-8,.,TGTGCCAGTAATGTCTCAAAGAACACTGAAGCTTTCTTT,CASNVSKNTEAFF
TRBJ2-4,many,TRBV7-8,.,TGTGCCAGCAGAAGGGGCGGGGGCGCCAAAAACATTCAGTACTTC,CASRRGGGAKNIQYF
TRBJ2-5,few,TRBV11-2,.,TGTGCCAGCAGCTTGGTAGTAAGGGTGGAGACCCAGTACTTC,CASSLVVRVETQYF
TRBJ1-5,.,TRBV28,.,TGTGCCAGCAGCCATCGGGTGGGCAATCAGCCCCAGCATTTT,CASSHRVGNQPQHF
TRBJ2-2,few,TRBV7-3,.,TGTGCCAGCAGCAGAACCGGGGCTAGGGGATCGAACACCGGGGAGCTGTTTTTT,CASSRTGARGSNTGELFF
TRBJ1-2,many,TRBV7-2,.,TGTGCCAGCAGACTTACAGCGGCCTATGGCTACACCTTC,CASRLTAAYGYTF
TRBJ1-1,many,TRBV7-2,TRBD1,TGTGCCAGCAGCCCTAGGCGGGACAGGGGCACTGAAGCTTTCTTT,CASSPRRDRGTEAFF
TRBJ1-2,.,TRBV12-3/TRBV12-4,.,TGTGCCAGCAGTTCCCTCCGGGGGAACTATGGCTACACCTTC,CASSSLRGNYGYTF